This is a list of T cell receptor beta chains from one sample in a study of cytotoxic CD8 clonotypes in ibrutinib-treated CLL. Sequencing used immunoSEQ multiplex PCR; TCRdb keeps in-frame clones, though not all of them. The top ten clones hold 5.5% to 8% of a sample with some 300,000 clones, just under 80% of them seen once. The source was PBMCs, collected before ibrutinib treatment. The receptors derive from a human donor with chronic lymphocytic leukemia. Each CDR3 is given with its conserved first and last residue. D genes are given only for firm matches. Size is omitted from some rows. Given values are once, few, many or a class for expanded clones.

-	TRBV9	few	TRBJ2-6	TGTGCCAGCAGCGAGAGGGGTTCTGGGGCCAACGTCCTGACTTTC	CASSERGSGANVLTF
TRBD1	TRBV11-1	-	TRBJ1-2	TGTGCCAGCAGCGAGTACAGGGGGCTGAATGGCTACACCTTC	CASSEYRGLNGYTF
-	TRBV4-2	-	TRBJ2-7	TGTGCCAGCAGCCAAGAGAGCTCCTACGAGCAGTACTTC	CASSQESSYEQYF
TRBD1	TRBV30	few	TRBJ1-4	TGTGCCTGGGCGGGGACAGGGAATGAAAAACTGTTTTTT	CAWAGTGNEKLFF
-	TRBV7-8	-	TRBJ1-1	TGTGCCAGCAGCTTAGGAGGGCGCGCTGAAGCTTTCTTT	CASSLGGRAEAFF
-	TRBV11-2	-	TRBJ2-2	TGTGCCAGCAGCTTAGATGGGGGGCAGGGATGGAACACCGGGGAGCTGTTTTTT	CASSLDGGQGWNTGELFF
-	TRBV7-8	-	TRBJ1-1	TGTGCCAGCAGCTTATCGACAGTCAACACTGAAGCTTTCTTT	CASSLSTVNTEAFF
-	TRBV28	-	TRBJ2-2	TGTGCCAGCAGTTCCCCAGACAAATCCACCGGGGAGCTGTTTTTT	CASSSPDKSTGELFF
-	TRBV27	-	TRBJ2-7	TGTGCCAGCAGTATTTACAGGGCTCGCGAGCAGTACTTC	CASSIYRAREQYF
-	TRBV20-1	-	TRBJ2-4	TGCAGTGCTAGAGCCAAAAACATTCAGTACTTC	CSARAKNIQYF
-	TRBV5-1	-	TRBJ1-3	TGCGCCAGCAGCCTAACAGGGCACTCTGGAAACACCATATATTTT	CASSLTGHSGNTIYF
-	TRBV30	-	TRBJ1-5	TGTGCCTGGAGTGCCATTTTTTACAGGTTTCAGCCCCAGCATTTT	CAWSAIFYRFQPQHF
-	TRBV28	-	TRBJ1-1	TGTGCCAGCAGTTTACGAAGACGGGACACTGAAGCTTTCTTT	CASSLRRRDTEAFF
-	TRBV28	-	TRBJ2-6	TGTGCCAGCAGTTTCCCGGGTGGTGGGGCCAACGTCCTGACTTTC	CASSFPGGGANVLTF
-	TRBV28	-	TRBJ2-7	TGTGCCAGCAGTCACCCCTACAGATACGAGCAGTACTTC	CASSHPYRYEQYF